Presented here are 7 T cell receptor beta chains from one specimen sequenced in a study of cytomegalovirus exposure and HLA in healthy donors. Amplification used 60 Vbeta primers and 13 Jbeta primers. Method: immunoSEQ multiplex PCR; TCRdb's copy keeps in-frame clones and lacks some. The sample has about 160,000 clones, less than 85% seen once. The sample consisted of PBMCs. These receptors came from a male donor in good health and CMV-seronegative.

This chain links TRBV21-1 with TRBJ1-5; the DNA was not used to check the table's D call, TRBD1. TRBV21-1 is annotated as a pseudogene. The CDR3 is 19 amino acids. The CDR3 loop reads CASSRGVGTGEVGNQPQHF. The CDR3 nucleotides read TGTGCCAGCAGCAGGGGTGTGGGGACAGGGGAAGTTGGCAATCAGCCCCAGCATTTT.

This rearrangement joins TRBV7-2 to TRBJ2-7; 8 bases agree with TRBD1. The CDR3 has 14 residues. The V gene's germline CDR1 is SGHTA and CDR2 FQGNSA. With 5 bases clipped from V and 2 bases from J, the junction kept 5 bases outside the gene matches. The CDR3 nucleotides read TGTGCCAGCAGCCAGGGGGCGATTCCCTACGAGCAGTACTTC. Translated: CASSQGAIPYEQYF.

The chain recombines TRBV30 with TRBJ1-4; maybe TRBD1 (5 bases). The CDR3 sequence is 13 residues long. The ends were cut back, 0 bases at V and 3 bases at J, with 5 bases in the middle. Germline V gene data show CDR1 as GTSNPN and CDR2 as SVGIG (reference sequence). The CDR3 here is CAWSVQANEKLFF. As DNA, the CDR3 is TGTGCCTGGAGTGTACAGGCTAATGAAAAACTGTTTTTT.

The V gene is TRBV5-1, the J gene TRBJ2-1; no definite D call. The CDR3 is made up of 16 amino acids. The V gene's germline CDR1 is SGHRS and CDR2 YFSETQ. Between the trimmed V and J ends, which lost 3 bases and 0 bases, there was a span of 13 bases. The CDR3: CASSYSSPSSYNEQFF. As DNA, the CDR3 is TGCGCCAGCAGCTACTCTTCCCCTAGCTCCTACAATGAGCAGTTCTTC.

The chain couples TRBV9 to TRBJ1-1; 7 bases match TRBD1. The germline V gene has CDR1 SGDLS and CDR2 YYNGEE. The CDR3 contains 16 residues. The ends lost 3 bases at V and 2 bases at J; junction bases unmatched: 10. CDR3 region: CASSAHPGGENTEAFF. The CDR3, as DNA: TGTGCCAGCAGCGCGCACCCAGGGGGTGAAAACACTGAAGCTTTCTTT.

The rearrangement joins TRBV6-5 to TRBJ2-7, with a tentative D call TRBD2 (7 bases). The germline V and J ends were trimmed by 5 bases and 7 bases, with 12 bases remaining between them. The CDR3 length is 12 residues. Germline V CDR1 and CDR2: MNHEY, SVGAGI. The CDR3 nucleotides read TGTGCCAGCAGTCGCGAGGGGGGGGAGCAGTACTTC. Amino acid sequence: CASSREGGEQYF.

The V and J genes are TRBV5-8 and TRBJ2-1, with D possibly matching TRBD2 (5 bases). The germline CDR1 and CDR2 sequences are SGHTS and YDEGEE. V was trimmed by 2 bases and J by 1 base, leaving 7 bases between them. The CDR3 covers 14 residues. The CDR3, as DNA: TGTGCCAGCAGCTTAACGGGGTCCTACAATGAGCAGTTCTTC. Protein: CASSLTGSYNEQFF.